This TCR beta chain was recorded in a study of cytomegalovirus exposure and HLA in healthy donors. Notes on the study in general: Another analysis was done later, and it associated around 15,000 TCR beta sequences with HLA alleles at 0.05 false discovery rate.

V shed 4 bases, J shed 4 bases, and the junction held 3 bases outside the gene matches. The germline V gene has CDR1 MGHRA and CDR2 YSYEKL. The CDR3 length is 15 residues. Primers: 60 Vbeta forward and 13 Jbeta reverse. In the original analysis: Later analysis identified tens of millions of unique TCR beta chains, 10 million to 12 million shared. Here immunoSEQ multiplex PCR was the method, and the copy in TCRdb shows in-frame clones only, minus some. The DNA was the basis for D and trimming; V, J and clone size are from that table. The sample carries approximately 150,000 clones, over 70% recorded once. Concerning this clone: Antigen: not known.

The sample taken for sequencing was PBMCs. The gene calls are TRBV4-1 and TRBJ2-1; 11 nucleotides align to TRBD2. The TCR originated in a male donor in good health and CMV-seronegative. DNA for the CDR3: TGCGCCAGCAGCCGGGGACTAGCGGATTACAATGAGCAGTTCTTC. Its protein is CASSRGLADYNEQFF.